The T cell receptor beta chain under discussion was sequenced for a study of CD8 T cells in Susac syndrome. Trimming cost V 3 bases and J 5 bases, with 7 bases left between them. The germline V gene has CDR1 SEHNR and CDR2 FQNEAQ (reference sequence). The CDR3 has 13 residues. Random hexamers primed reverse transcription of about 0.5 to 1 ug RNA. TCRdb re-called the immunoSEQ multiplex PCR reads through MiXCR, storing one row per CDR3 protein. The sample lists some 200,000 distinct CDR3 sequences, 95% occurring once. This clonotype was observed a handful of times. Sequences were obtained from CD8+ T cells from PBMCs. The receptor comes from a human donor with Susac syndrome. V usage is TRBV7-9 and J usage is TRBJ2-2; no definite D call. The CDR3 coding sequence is TGTGCCAGCAGCTTCGGTTCGACCGGGGAGCTGTTTTTT. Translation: CASSFGSTGELFF.